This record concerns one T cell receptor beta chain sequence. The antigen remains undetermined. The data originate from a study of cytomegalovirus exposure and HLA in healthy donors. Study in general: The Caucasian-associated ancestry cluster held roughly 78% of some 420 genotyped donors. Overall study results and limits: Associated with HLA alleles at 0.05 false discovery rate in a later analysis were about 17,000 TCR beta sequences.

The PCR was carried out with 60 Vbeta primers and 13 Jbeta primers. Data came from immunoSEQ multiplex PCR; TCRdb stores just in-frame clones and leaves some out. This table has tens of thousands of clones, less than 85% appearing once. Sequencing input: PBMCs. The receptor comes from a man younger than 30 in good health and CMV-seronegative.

The CDR3 region has the DNA TGCAGCGAGGGGACAGGCTACGGTGAGCAGTTCTTC. Its protein product is CSEGTGYGEQFF. The chain couples TRBV29-1 to TRBJ2-1, with 8 bases aligning to TRBD1. J was trimmed by 9 bases and V by 7 bases; bases with no gene match: 8. Germline lookup yields CDR1 SQVTM and CDR2 ANQGSEA. The CDR3 sequence is 12 residues long.